This T cell receptor (beta chain) was identified during a study of T cells in Graves' hyperthyroidism and ophthalmopathy. Looking at the study overall: The initial diagnosis was the point when peripheral blood was collected, ahead of any treatment.

As regards this clonotype: The antigen is undetermined.

Authors of the study amplified TCR beta CDR3 regions from RNA transcripts. Initially, a first-round RT-PCR of the TCR CDR3 employed the HTBI primer set. TCRdb passed the multiplex PCR reads through MiXCR, listing each CDR3 protein once. This table has 470,000 or so distinct CDR3 sequences, less than 25% appearing once. Overall study findings and caveats: Expanded thyroid clonotypes (above 0.001) were mostly also found in blood.

V lost 5 bases to trimming and J lost 4 bases; unmatched junction nucleotides: 3. Germline CDR1 LGHNT, CDR2 FRNRAP. The length of the CDR3 is 14 residues. This clonotype originated in a man between 18 and 35 years old with Graves' hyperthyroidism. The genes are TRBV12-5 and TRBJ1-1, with TRBD1 identical over 11 bases. Source material: blood. The chain's CDR3 is CASGPGTGGTEAFF. In nucleotides, the CDR3 is TGTGCTAGTGGTCCGGGGACAGGGGGCACTGAAGCTTTCTTT.